A selection of T cell receptor beta chains follows, all from one sample in a study of neurological immune-mediated disorders. TCRdb reprocessed the 5' RACE reads via MiXCR and lists one record per CDR3 protein. Of around 60,000 distinct CDR3 sequences detected, about 3.2% appear once; the ten largest clones hold 6% to 9%. The material sequenced was PBMCs. These receptor sequences come from an older woman with multiple sclerosis. CDR3s include the opening cysteine and the closing phenylalanine or tryptophan. The D gene is left open where the match is weak. Clone size, where shown, is once, few, many, or a class for clones that have expanded.

D gene: -
clone size: many
J gene: TRBJ2-2
V gene: TRBV20-1
CDR3 DNA: TGCAGTGCTAGGATCCCAGGGGCCACCGGGGAGCTGTTTTTT
CDR3 protein: CSARIPGATGELFF

D gene: TRBD1
clone size: many
J gene: TRBJ1-4
V gene: TRBV6-6
CDR3 DNA: TGTGCCAGCAGTGATCAACAGGGGATATCTAATGAAAAACTGTTTTTT
CDR3 protein: CASSDQQGISNEKLFF

D gene: -
clone size: many
J gene: TRBJ1-6
V gene: TRBV12-3/TRBV12-4
CDR3 DNA: TGTGCCAGCAGTGTCGCCCCGGATGGCAATTCACCCCTCCACTTT
CDR3 protein: CASSVAPDGNSPLHF

D gene: -
clone size: many
J gene: TRBJ2-2
V gene: TRBV28
CDR3 DNA: TGTGCCAGCAATCCCCGGCAGATCACCGGGGAGCTGTTTTTT
CDR3 protein: CASNPRQITGELFF

D gene: -
clone size: many
J gene: TRBJ1-2
V gene: TRBV27
CDR3 DNA: TGTGCCAGCAGTTCTACAGGGAAGGGGGGCGGTGGCTACACCTTC
CDR3 protein: CASSSTGKGGGGYTF

D gene: -
clone size: many
J gene: TRBJ2-7
V gene: TRBV5-4
CDR3 DNA: TGTGCCAGCAGCTTGGGGGTTTCTACCTACGAGCAGTACTTC
CDR3 protein: CASSLGVSTYEQYF

D gene: TRBD2
clone size: -
J gene: TRBJ2-1
V gene: TRBV7-8
CDR3 DNA: TGTGCCAGCAGCTTAGCTAGCGGGAGTGTCTACAATGAGCAGTTCTTC
CDR3 protein: CASSLASGSVYNEQFF

D gene: -
clone size: many
J gene: TRBJ2-1
V gene: TRBV7-8
CDR3 DNA: TGTGCCAGCACCCCGGGGAGCCTCAGCTCCTACAATGAGCAGTTCTTC
CDR3 protein: CASTPGSLSSYNEQFF

D gene: -
clone size: -
J gene: TRBJ1-1
V gene: TRBV5-1
CDR3 DNA: TGCGCCAGCAGCCCACAGTGGGCGAACACTGAAGCTTTCTTT
CDR3 protein: CASSPQWANTEAFF

D gene: TRBD1
clone size: many
J gene: TRBJ2-2
V gene: TRBV5-1
CDR3 DNA: TGCGCCAGCAGCTACAGGGGGATGAACACCGGGGAGCTGTTTTTT
CDR3 protein: CASSYRGMNTGELFF

D gene: -
clone size: -
J gene: TRBJ1-6
V gene: TRBV10-2
CDR3 DNA: TGCGCCAGCAGTGAGTTCGGGGGGCGAAATAATTCAACCCTCAACTTT
CDR3 protein: CASSEFGGRNNSTLNF

D gene: -
clone size: many
J gene: TRBJ2-1
V gene: TRBV20-1
CDR3 DNA: TGCAGGGGGACATCCTACAATGAGCAGTTCTTC
CDR3 protein: CRGTSYNEQFF

D gene: -
clone size: many
J gene: TRBJ2-3
V gene: TRBV7-9
CDR3 DNA: TGTGCCAGCAGCTTAAGTCCGGGAGTGGATACGCAGTATTTT
CDR3 protein: CASSLSPGVDTQYF

D gene: -
clone size: many
J gene: TRBJ2-3
V gene: TRBV15
CDR3 DNA: TGTGCCACCAGCAGAGATCTAGGTGGGACAGATACGCAGTATTTT
CDR3 protein: CATSRDLGGTDTQYF

D gene: -
clone size: many
J gene: TRBJ1-1
V gene: TRBV5-1
CDR3 DNA: TGCGCCAGCAGTTCCGCTGGGAGGGACACTGAAGCTTTCTTT
CDR3 protein: CASSSAGRDTEAFF

D gene: TRBD1
clone size: many
J gene: TRBJ1-1
V gene: TRBV20-1
CDR3 DNA: TGCAGTGCTAGACTGCCGGGCCAGGGGGTAGGAGCTTTCTTT
CDR3 protein: CSARLPGQGVGAFF

D gene: -
clone size: many
J gene: TRBJ1-1
V gene: TRBV18
CDR3 DNA: TGTGCCAGCTCACTTGGGACCGGAGTTTTCACTGAAGCTTTCTTT
CDR3 protein: CASSLGTGVFTEAFF

D gene: -
clone size: -
J gene: TRBJ1-1
V gene: TRBV7-9
CDR3 DNA: TGTGCCAGCAGCTTAGCAGATCCCACTGAAGCTTTCTTT
CDR3 protein: CASSLADPTEAFF